One sample yielded the 32 T cell receptor beta chains listed below, sequenced in a study of cytotoxic CD8 clonotypes in ibrutinib-treated CLL. Assay used: immunoSEQ multiplex PCR; TCRdb lists only in-frame clones, some missing. In the table there are some 65,000 clones, 57% of which are singletons. This material consisted of PBMCs, taken after 12 months of ibrutinib treatment. These receptor sequences come from a human donor with chronic lymphocytic leukemia.

The chain has TRBV14 and TRBJ2-6, with 9 bases that match TRBD1. In germline, CDR1 is SGHDN, CDR2 FVKESK. Trimming took 11 bases from V and 0 from J; bases not matched to a gene: 20. There are 20 residues in the CDR3. The CDR3 region has the DNA TGTGCCCCACCCGGGACAGGGTTTTTGCTTAGAGACTCTGGGGCCAACGTCCTGACTTTC. Translating it yields CAPPGTGFLLRDSGANVLTF.

This clone has ten or more counts. CDR3 residues: CASSQEIGQGNSPLHF. The CDR3 DNA follows: TGTGCCAGCAGCCAAGAAATAGGACAGGGGAATTCACCCCTCCACTTT. The genes are TRBV4-2 and TRBJ1-6; TRBD1 matches at 9 bases. Germline CDR1 is LGHNA and CDR2 is YNFKEQ. The CDR3 totals 16 residues. Unmatched junction bases numbered 4, after V lost 0 bases and J lost 7 bases.

This clone turned up a few times. V gene TRBV6-5 combines with J gene TRBJ2-1, with D unresolved. Germline loops: CDR1 MNHEY, CDR2 SVGAGI. This CDR3 has 13 amino acids. Trimming left V 6 bases short and J 11 bases short, with 17 bases between. The CDR3 coding sequence is TGTGCCAGCAGCATCCGAACTACGGGCAAGCAGTTCTTC. Its protein is CASSIRTTGKQFF.

This chain connects TRBV30 to TRBJ1-4; D is unresolved. Germline CDR1 is GTSNPN and CDR2 is SVGIG (reference sequence). This CDR3 has 12 residues. The V end lost 1 base, the J end lost 0 bases, and 0 bases lay between the germline ends. The DNA of the CDR3 is TGTGCCTGGAGTGCAACTAATGAAAAACTGTTTTTT. Translated, it gives CAWSATNEKLFF.

The genes are TRBV27 and TRBJ2-1; the match to TRBD2 covers 12 bases. CDR1 is MNHEY and CDR2 is SMNVEV in the germline V gene (reference sequence). V lost 6 bases to trimming and J lost 5 bases; unmatched junction nucleotides: 20. The CDR3 has 20 amino acids. The CDR3, as DNA: TGTGCCAGCAGGGAGGGATACGGGACTAGCGGGCTTATCCTCCACAATGAGCAGTTCTTC. Translating gives CASREGYGTSGLILHNEQFF.

V is TRBV11-2 and J is TRBJ2-6; TRBD1 is a possible D gene (5 bases). Germline CDR1 and CDR2: SGHAT and FQNNGV. The CDR3 sequence is 16 residues long. The V gene lost 3 bases and the J gene lost 0 bases, with 9 bases spanning the gap. The CDR3 nucleotides read TGTGCCAGCAGCTTCAGGGCCGGCTCTGGGGCCAACGTCCTGACTTTC. Translating gives CASSFRAGSGANVLTF.

The V and J genes are TRBV5-1 and TRBJ2-3, with D possibly called TRBD1 or TRBD2 (5 bases each). CDR3 size: 16 residues. Deletions cut 2 bases from V and 6 bases from J, with 19 bases between. CDR1 and CDR2 from the germline V gene are SGHRS and YFSETQ. The CDR3 region is CASSFRGPGAADTQYF. CDR3 nucleotide sequence: TGCGCCAGCAGCTTTCGGGGCCCCGGGGCGGCGGATACGCAGTATTTT.

The chain links TRBV21-1 to TRBJ2-6; the tabulated D call, TRBD2, remains unverified against the DNA. TRBV21-1 is a pseudogene locus. The CDR3 is 18 residues long. Here the CDR3 DNA reads TGTGCCTTCTGCCTTGGGGAGGGCCCCCCCTCTTGGGCCAACGTCCTGACTTTC. This sequence encodes CAFCLGEGPPSWANVLTF.

This chain joins TRBV6-5 and TRBJ2-2; D unresolved. With 6 bases removed from V and 0 bases from J, the gap between germline ends came to 8 bases. Germline CDR1 is MNHEY and CDR2 is SVGAGI. There are 14 residues in the CDR3. As DNA, the CDR3 is TGTGCCAGCAGGTTCTACGCGAACACCGGGGAGCTGTTTTTT. Translation: CASRFYANTGELFF.

The chain links TRBV7-2 to TRBJ2-3, with unresolved D. Germline V lookup: CDR1 SGHTA, CDR2 FQGNSA. V was shortened by 5 bases and J by 2 bases, with 14 bases between the two germline ends. CDR3 length equals 15 residues. The CDR3 DNA reads as TGTGCCAGCAGCGATTCTGGGTCTCACACAGATACGCAGTATTTT. Translating gives CASSDSGSHTDTQYF.

The J gene is TRBJ2-5, the V gene TRBV5-1; D may match TRBD1 or TRBD2 (5 bases each). Germline loops: CDR1 SGHRS, CDR2 YFSETQ. The CDR3 sequence is 14 residues long. Trimming stripped 2 bases from V and 3 bases from J, with 11 bases between. The CDR3 loop reads CASSFGGGKETQYF. The CDR3 DNA reads TGCGCCAGCAGCTTTGGTGGGGGTAAAGAGACCCAGTACTTC.

The rearrangement links TRBV7-9 to TRBJ1-1; the D gene is possibly TRBD1 (5 bases). V dropped 5 bases and J dropped 8 bases, with 12 bases sitting between them. CDR1 and CDR2 (germline): SEHNR, FQNEAQ (reference sequence). The CDR3 extends over 12 amino acids. This chain's CDR3 is CASSLQDEEAFF. In nucleotides, the CDR3 is TGTGCCAGCAGCCTACAGGATGAAGAAGCTTTCTTT. The full variable domain, with the rest looked up from reference TRBV7-9 and TRBJ1-1, is DTGVSQNPRHKITKRGQNVTFRCDPISEHNRLYWYRQTLGQGPEFLTYFQNEAQLEKSRLLSDRFSAERPKGSFSTLEIQRTEQGDSAMYLCASSLQDEEAFFGQGTRLTVV.

V gene TRBV5-6 combines with J gene TRBJ2-5, with D hard to call. The CDR3 totals 13 residues. With 0 bases removed from V and 3 bases from J, the gap between germline ends came to 6 bases. Germline values: CDR1 SGHDT, CDR2 YYEEEE. This CDR3 is CASSLGRKETQYF. In DNA, the CDR3 is TGTGCCAGCAGCTTGGGCAGAAAAGAGACCCAGTACTTC.

The CDR3, as DNA: TGTGCCAGTAGTATAGTGGGCAGTTTGGTAGGGACTGAAGCTTTCTTT. Residues: CASSIVGSLVGTEAFF. The rearrangement joins TRBV19 to TRBJ1-1; no clear D gene. With 1 base removed from V and 5 bases from J, the gap between germline ends came to 17 bases. In germline, CDR1 is LNHDA, CDR2 SQIVND (reference sequence). CDR3 length: 16 amino acids.

In this sample, this clone turned up once. V and J are TRBV5-5 and TRBJ1-1; D is undetermined. Trimming left V 4 bases short and J 0 bases short, with 13 bases between. The length of the CDR3 is 15 residues. In germline, CDR1 is SGHKS, CDR2 YYEKEE (reference sequence). The CDR3 loop is CASSPEVALNTEAFF. CDR3 in DNA: TGTGCCAGCAGCCCAGAGGTAGCCTTGAACACTGAAGCTTTCTTT.

This clone has a handful of counts. This chain connects TRBV11-2 to TRBJ1-5, with D perhaps matching TRBD1 (6 bases). The CDR3 loop spans 14 amino acids. The germline V gene has CDR1 SGHAT and CDR2 FQNNGV. Between the trimmed V and J ends, which lost 10 bases and 0 bases, there was a span of 13 bases. The DNA of the CDR3 is TGTGCCACCTCGGACAGTGATAGCAATCAGCCCCAGCATTTT. It is translated as CATSDSDSNQPQHF.

This rearrangement joins TRBV7-9 to TRBJ1-4; no reliable D call. V was trimmed by 1 base and J by 8 bases, leaving 11 bases between them. The CDR3 length is 14 residues. From germline, CDR1 is SEHNR and CDR2 FQNEAQ (reference sequence). In DNA, the CDR3 is TGTGCCAGCAGCTTAGGGCGGTTGAACGAAAAACTGTTTTTT. Protein product: CASSLGRLNEKLFF.

Only one count was recorded for this clone. The chain joins TRBV4-2 to TRBJ2-2, with D possibly being TRBD1 (6 bases). The CDR3 is made up of 16 amino acids. The V gene's germline CDR1 is LGHNA and CDR2 YNFKEQ. V lost 4 bases and J 4 bases, leaving 16 bases between the germline ends. The CDR3 spells CASSPRAGAFTGELFF. CDR3 bases: TGTGCCAGCAGCCCCCGGGCAGGGGCGTTCACCGGGGAGCTGTTTTTT.

J is TRBJ2-3 and V is TRBV19; D may be TRBD2 (5 bases). Trimming shortened V by 5 bases and J by 2 bases, and 17 bases separated the two germline ends. CDR1 is LNHDA and CDR2 is SQIVND in the germline V gene (reference sequence). This CDR3 region has 16 residues. The CDR3 DNA follows: TGTGCCAGTAGTCCGAAGAGGGTTATGAACACAGATACGCAGTATTTT. It specifies CASSPKRVMNTDTQYF. Full variable domain (remainder filled in from reference TRBV19 and TRBJ2-3): DGGITQSPKYLFRKEGQNVTLSCEQNLNHDAMYWYRQDPGQGLRLIYYSQIVNDFQKGDIAEGYSVSREKKESFPLTVTSAQKNPTAFYLCASSPKRVMNTDTQYFGPGTRLTVL.

This clone appeared a few times. V usage is TRBV27 and J usage is TRBJ1-3; 12 bases align to TRBD1. J lost 0 bases, V lost 8 bases, and 8 bases had no gene match. This CDR3 is built from 17 residues. The V gene's germline CDR1 is MNHEY and CDR2 SMNVEV (reference sequence). The CDR3 nucleotides read TGTGCCAGCTCTCTGGGGACAGGGGGCTTCTCTGGAAACACCATATATTTT. It codes for CASSLGTGGFSGNTIYF.

V gene TRBV6-1 combines with J gene TRBJ1-2; possible D gene TRBD1, 6 bases. CDR3 size: 14 residues. Trimming removed 4 bases from V and 4 bases from J, with 13 bases in between. Germline loops: CDR1 MNHNS, CDR2 SASEGT. The CDR3 DNA sequence: TGTGCCAGCAGTGTAGGGGGGGGCCTCTATGGCTACACCTTC. This codes for CASSVGGGLYGYTF.

The gene calls are TRBV5-8 and TRBJ1-1, with D possibly TRBD1 on 6 matching bases. The V gene's germline CDR1 is SGHTS and CDR2 YDEGEE. The CDR3 runs 14 residues. The V end was cut by 6 bases, the J end by 0 bases, with 12 bases between. The CDR3 here is CASNLQGMNTEAFF. The CDR3 coding sequence is TGTGCCAGCAACTTACAGGGAATGAACACTGAAGCTTTCTTT. Drawing the rest from reference TRBV5-8 and TRBJ1-1, the complete variable domain is EAGVTQSPTHLIKTRGQQATLRCSPISGHTSVYWYQQALGLGLQFLLWYDEGEERNRGNFPPRFSGRQFPNYSSELNVNALELEDSALYLCASNLQGMNTEAFFGQGTRLTVV.

J is TRBJ2-1 and V is TRBV5-6; 10 bases agree with TRBD2. The germline V gene encodes CDR1 SGHDT and CDR2 YYEEEE. V was pared by 3 bases and J by 7 bases, with 10 bases of the junction left unmatched. The CDR3 runs to 16 residues. CDR3 DNA: TGTGCCAGCAGCTCCCAGCGGGGGGGCCCTAGGAATGAGCAGTTCTTC. Protein product: CASSSQRGGPRNEQFF.

This sequence joins TRBV5-1 and TRBJ2-2; 8 nucleotides agree with TRBD2. CDR3 size: 15 residues. The germline gives CDR1 SGHRS, CDR2 YFSETQ. J gave up 6 bases and V 5 bases, and 9 bases lay outside the gene matches. Here the CDR3 reads CASRTGTRGSGELFF. The CDR3 nucleotides are TGCGCCAGCAGGACCGGGACTAGAGGCTCCGGGGAGCTGTTTTTT. Full variable domain (outside the CDR3, taken from reference TRBV5-1 and TRBJ2-2): KAGVTQTPRYLIKTRGQQVTLSCSPISGHRSVSWYQQTPGQGLQFLFEYFSETQRNKGNFPGRFSGRQFSNSRSEMNVSTLELGDSALYLCASRTGTRGSGELFFGEGSRLTVL.

The CDR3 DNA reads TGCAGTGCTAGAGCGGGGCCAGGCTACACCTTC. Residues: CSARAGPGYTF. The gene calls are TRBV20-1 and TRBJ1-2; possible D gene TRBD1, 5 bases. The V end lost 1 base, the J end lost 8 bases, and 8 bases lay between the germline ends. Looked up from germline, CDR1 is DFQATT and CDR2 is SNEGSKA (reference sequence). CDR3 length: 11 amino acids.

This clone was counted a few times. The chain combines TRBV4-2 with TRBJ1-2; 7 bases are shared with TRBD1. Trimming at V came to 1 base and at J to 2 bases, leaving 4 bases not matched to a gene. The CDR3 runs 15 residues. Germline CDR1 reads LGHNA; CDR2 reads YNFKEQ. The CDR3 DNA reads as TGTGCCAGCAGCCAAGGACAGGGAGAAAACTATGGCTACACCTTC. Its translation is CASSQGQGENYGYTF.

This clone was observed a few times. V and J are TRBV6-1 and TRBJ1-1, with D unclear. CDR1 MNHNS and CDR2 SASEGT come from the germline V gene. CDR3 length equals 13 residues. Trimming shortened V by 11 bases and J by 0 bases, and 13 bases separated the two germline ends. In nucleotides, the CDR3 is TGTGCCTCCCAGATGGGAATGAACACTGAAGCTTTCTTT. Its protein is CASQMGMNTEAFF.

The chain employs TRBV19 and TRBJ1-3; D ambiguous. The CDR3 has 13 amino acids. From germline, CDR1 is LNHDA and CDR2 SQIVND (reference sequence). The germline V and J ends were trimmed by 10 bases and 0 bases, with 10 bases remaining between them. CDR3 sequence: CATSLLSGNTIYF. Here the CDR3 DNA reads TGTGCCACCTCCCTTCTCTCTGGAAACACCATATATTTT.

The rearrangement uses TRBV10-3 and TRBJ2-1, with 11 bases matching TRBD1. The germline CDR1 and CDR2 sequences are ENHRY and SYGVKD. The CDR3 consists of 15 residues. With V trimmed by 4 bases and J by 6 bases, 5 bases remained unmatched. In DNA form, the CDR3 reads TGTGCCATCAGTGTTCACGGGACAGGGGGCAATGAGCAGTTCTTC. This translates into CAISVHGTGGNEQFF.

This chain connects TRBV2 to TRBJ1-6; TRBD1 matches 7 bases. The junction had 5 bases not matched to a gene; V was cut back by 4 bases and J by 5 bases. CDR1 and CDR2 (germline): SNHLY, FYNNEI. The CDR3 has 15 residues. The CDR3 spells CASSGGGLNNSPLHF. DNA for the CDR3: TGTGCCAGCAGTGGAGGGGGCCTCAATAATTCACCCCTCCACTTT. The variable domain in full, completed from reference TRBV2 and TRBJ1-6, reads EPEVTQTPSHQVTQMGQEVILRCVPISNHLYFYWYRQILGQKVEFLVSFYNNEISEKSEIFDDQFSVERPDGSNFTLKIRSTKLEDSAMYFCASSGGGLNNSPLHFGNGTRLTVT.

The rearrangement joins TRBV7-8 to TRBJ1-5, with TRBD1 as a possible D gene (5 bases). The CDR3 extends over 14 amino acids. V was clipped by 5 bases and J by 5 bases, with 13 bases between them. CDR1 is SGHVS, CDR2 FQNEAQ, per germline. The CDR3 coding sequence is TGTGCCAGCAGCCTCTGGGGGGATCATCAGCCCCAGCATTTT. Encoded protein: CASSLWGDHQPQHF.

V and J are TRBV11-2 and TRBJ1-3; no clear D. The germline gives CDR1 SGHAT, CDR2 FQNNGV. With 4 bases removed from V and 0 bases from J, the gap between germline ends came to 13 bases. The CDR3 has 16 amino acids. CDR3 loop: CASSSEAGRSGNTIYF. Written as DNA, the CDR3 is TGTGCCAGCAGCTCAGAGGCCGGTCGCTCTGGAAACACCATATATTTT.